These 7 T cell receptor beta chains originate from one sample sequenced in a study of sequential checkpoint blockade in melanoma. Treatment specified: randomized to nivolumab then ipilimumab (arm A) or the reverse (arm B). This table comes from immunoSEQ multiplex PCR, and its TCRdb copy is limited to in-frame clones, with some not included. The profile shows around 8,800 clones, nearly 25% of them singletons. The source was tumor tissue (inferred from file names), collected from a patient given nivolumab and ipilimumab in sequence. These receptors came from a human donor with melanoma.

This clone was seen a handful of times. This chain links TRBV30 with TRBJ2-3; possibly TRBD2 for D (7 bases). Germline V gene data show CDR1 as GTSNPN and CDR2 as SVGIG (reference sequence). The CDR3 runs to 15 residues. V lost 2 bases and J 2 bases, leaving 14 bases between the germline ends. The CDR3 DNA reads TGTGCCTGGAGTCATAGGGGGGGCCTCACAGATACGCAGTATTTT. This translates into CAWSHRGGLTDTQYF.

The chain carries TRBV6-7 and TRBJ2-7; unclear D gene. TRBV6-7 falls under the ORF class, with uncertain function. The CDR3 is 11 residues long. V was cut by 6 bases and J by 9 bases, with 12 bases left in between. The chain's CDR3 is CASRDRFLQYF. The CDR3 nucleotides are TGTGCCAGCAGGGATAGATTCTTGCAGTACTTC.

This clone was counted a few times. V usage is TRBV12-5 and J usage is TRBJ2-2; D remains ambiguous. The CDR3 covers 12 residues. CDR1 and CDR2 (germline): LGHNT, FRNRAP. This CDR3 is CATSQRTGELFF. The DNA for the CDR3 is TGTGCCACCTCACAAAGGACCGGGGAGCTGTTTTTT.

In this sample, this clone turned up many times. The V and J genes are TRBV11-3 and TRBJ2-7; 7 bases are shared with TRBD2. CDR1 and CDR2 (germline): SGHNT, YENEEA. Trimming took 8 bases from V and 5 from J; bases not matched to a gene: 15. The CDR3 is made up of 15 amino acids. CDR3 sequence: CASGSGQAPYDEQYF. The CDR3 region has the DNA TGTGCCAGCGGTAGCGGGCAGGCGCCCTACGACGAGCAGTACTTC.

This chain links TRBV19 with TRBJ2-7, with 9 nucleotides matching TRBD2. Looked up from germline, CDR1 is LNHDA and CDR2 is SQIVND (reference sequence). CDR3 size: 16 residues. After removal of 3 bases from V and 2 bases from J, the junction contained 8 bases not matched to a gene. In DNA form, the CDR3 reads TGTGCCAGTAGTATTAGACTAGCGGAGGTACCCTACGAGCAGTACTTC. Its protein product is CASSIRLAEVPYEQYF.

The rearrangement joins TRBV6-8 to TRBJ2-2; TRBD2 agrees at 9 bases. Per the germline V gene, CDR1 is MNHGY and CDR2 is SAAAGT. Unmatched junction bases numbered 11, after V lost 0 bases and J lost 9 bases. The CDR3 covers 17 residues. The CDR3 spells CASSYSSALAGEWELFF. As DNA, the CDR3 is TGTGCCAGCAGTTACTCGTCGGCACTAGCGGGTGAATGGGAGCTGTTTTTT.

This clone was recorded a few times. CDR3 protein: CASSQVLAVSSYEQYF. CDR3 coding DNA: TGCGCCAGCAGCCAGGTTCTAGCTGTTAGCTCCTACGAGCAGTACTTC. The rearrangement uses TRBV4-1 and TRBJ2-7, with D possibly TRBD2 on 5 matching bases. The CDR3 has 16 residues. Trimming took 3 bases from V and 0 from J, leaving 15 bases between them. Per the germline V gene, CDR1 is MGHRA and CDR2 is YSYEKL.